The 5 T cell receptor beta chains listed next were all sequenced from one sample in a study of blood T cell repertoires in COVID-19. TCRdb's table, derived via immunoSEQ multiplex PCR, lists solely in-frame clones and lacks some. Of over 250,000 clones listed, 70% to 90% are singletons. The material sequenced was PBMCs or T cells enriched from blood (not recorded which). The receptors here all came from a woman in her sixties in a cohort exposed to, infected with or recovered from COVID-19 (not recorded which).

The gene calls are TRBV28 and TRBJ1-1; D may be TRBD1 (5 bases). The CDR3 is 16 amino acids. Trimming cost V 5 bases and J 0 bases, with 16 bases left between them. Germline-derived CDR1 and CDR2 are MDHEN and SYDVKM. CDR3 sequence (DNA): TGTGCCAGCAGTCCGTGGCGGCAGGGTATGAACACTGAAGCTTTCTTT. Translated, it gives CASSPWRQGMNTEAFF. Full variable domain (missing parts from reference TRBV28 and TRBJ1-1): DVKVTQSSRYLVKRTGEKVFLECVQDMDHENMFWYRQDPGLGLRLIYFSYDVKMKEKGDIPEGYSVSREKKERFSLILESASTNQTSMYLCASSPWRQGMNTEAFFGQGTRLTVV.

The chain couples TRBV28 to TRBJ2-1; D is possibly TRBD1 (6 bases). The CDR3 is made up of 14 amino acids. Germline assignment: CDR1 MDHEN and CDR2 SYDVKM. V lost 3 bases and J lost 2, with 8 bases in between. In nucleotides, the CDR3 is TGTGCCAGCAGTTTCTCAGGGGCCTACAATGAGCAGTTCTTC. Translated: CASSFSGAYNEQFF. Combining the CDR3 with reference TRBV28 and TRBJ2-1 gives the whole variable domain DVKVTQSSRYLVKRTGEKVFLECVQDMDHENMFWYRQDPGLGLRLIYFSYDVKMKEKGDIPEGYSVSREKKERFSLILESASTNQTSMYLCASSFSGAYNEQFFGPGTRLTVL.

The genes are TRBV2 and TRBJ2-3, with TRBD2 matching 8 bases. This CDR3 is built from 14 residues. Germline V gives CDR1 SNHLY, CDR2 FYNNEI. The junction had 11 bases not matched to a gene; V was cut back by 7 bases and J by 8 bases. The CDR3 nucleotides read TGTGCCAGCATGGAGCGGGGGACGAAAGGTACGCAGTATTTT. Translation: CASMERGTKGTQYF.

The chain links TRBV10-2 to TRBJ1-5, with TRBD1 matching 9 bases. Germline lookup yields CDR1 WSHSY and CDR2 SAAADI. The trim removed 10 bases at V and 4 bases at J, leaving 8 bases unmatched. CDR3 length: 14 amino acids. CDR3 residues: CATRRGQGNQPQHF. The CDR3 DNA reads TGCGCCACCCGGCGGGGACAGGGTAATCAGCCCCAGCATTTT.

The genes are TRBV6-2 or TRBV6-3 and TRBJ2-1; D might be TRBD2 (5 bases). The CDR3 sequence is 13 residues long. V was cut by 5 bases and J by 3 bases, with 8 bases left in between. From germline, CDR1 is MNHEY and CDR2 SVGEGT. CDR3 bases: TGTGCCAGCAGTCAAACTAGCTACAATGAGCAGTTCTTC. This codes for CASSQTSYNEQFF.